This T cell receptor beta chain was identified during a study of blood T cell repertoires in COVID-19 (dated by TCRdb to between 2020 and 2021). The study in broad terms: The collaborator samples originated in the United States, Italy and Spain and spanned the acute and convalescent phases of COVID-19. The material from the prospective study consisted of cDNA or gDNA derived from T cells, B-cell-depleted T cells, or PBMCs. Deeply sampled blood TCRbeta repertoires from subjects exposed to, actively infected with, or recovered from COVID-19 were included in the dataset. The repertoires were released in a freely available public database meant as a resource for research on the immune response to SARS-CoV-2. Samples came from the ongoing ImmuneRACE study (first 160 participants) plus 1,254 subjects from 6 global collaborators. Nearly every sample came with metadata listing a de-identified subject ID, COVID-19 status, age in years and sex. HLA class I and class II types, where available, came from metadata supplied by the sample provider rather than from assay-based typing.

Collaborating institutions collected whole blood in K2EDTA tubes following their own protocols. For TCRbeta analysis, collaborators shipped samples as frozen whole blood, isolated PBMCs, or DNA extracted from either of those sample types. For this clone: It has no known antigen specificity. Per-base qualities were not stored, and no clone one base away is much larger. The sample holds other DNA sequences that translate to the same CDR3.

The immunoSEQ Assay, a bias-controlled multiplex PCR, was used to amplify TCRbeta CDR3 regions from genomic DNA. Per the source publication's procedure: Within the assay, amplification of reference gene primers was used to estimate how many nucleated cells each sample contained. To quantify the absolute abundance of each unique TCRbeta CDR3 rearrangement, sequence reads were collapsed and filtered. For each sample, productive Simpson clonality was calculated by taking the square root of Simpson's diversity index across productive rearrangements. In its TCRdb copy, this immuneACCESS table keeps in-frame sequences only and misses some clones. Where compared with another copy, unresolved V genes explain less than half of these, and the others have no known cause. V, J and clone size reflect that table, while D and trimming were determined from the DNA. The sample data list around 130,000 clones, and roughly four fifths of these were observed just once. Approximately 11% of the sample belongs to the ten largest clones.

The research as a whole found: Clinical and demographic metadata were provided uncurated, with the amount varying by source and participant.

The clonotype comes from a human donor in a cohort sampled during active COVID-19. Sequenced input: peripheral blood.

The nucleotide sequence reads TGTGCCTGGGGTGACAGGGCGAATGGCTACACCTTC. Its protein reads: CAWGDRANGYTF. The chain uses TRBV30 and TRBJ1-2; 7 bases in the middle match TRBD1. The germline V gene (reference sequence) sets CDR1 to GTSNPN and CDR2 to SVGIG. V has 5 bases trimmed and J has 6 bases trimmed; junction bases matching no gene number 6. The CDR3 runs 12 amino acids, cysteine and phenylalanine included. Here the CDR3 DNA is all that survives: 36 bases in frame from base 1.